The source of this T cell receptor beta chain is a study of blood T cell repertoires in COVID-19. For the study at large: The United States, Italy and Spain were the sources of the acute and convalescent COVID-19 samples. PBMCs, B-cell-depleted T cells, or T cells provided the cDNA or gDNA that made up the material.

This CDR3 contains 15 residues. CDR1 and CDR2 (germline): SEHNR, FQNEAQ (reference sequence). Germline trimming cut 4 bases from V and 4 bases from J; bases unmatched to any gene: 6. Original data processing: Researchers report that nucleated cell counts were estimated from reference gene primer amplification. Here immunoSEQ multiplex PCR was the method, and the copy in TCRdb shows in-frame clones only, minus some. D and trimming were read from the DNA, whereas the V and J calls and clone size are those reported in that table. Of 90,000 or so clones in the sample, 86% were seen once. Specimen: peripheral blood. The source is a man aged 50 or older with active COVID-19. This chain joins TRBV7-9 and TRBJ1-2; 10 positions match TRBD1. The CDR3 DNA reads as TGTGCCAGCAGCTCACCGGGACAGGGGCTCTATGGCTACACCTTC. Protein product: CASSSPGQGLYGYTF.